A single T cell receptor (beta chain) is shown here with its context. Its antigen is undetermined. The data originate from a study of cytomegalovirus exposure and HLA in healthy donors. Study-wide background: In a previous analysis, around 120 million unique TCR beta sequences were found from about 190 million T cells. When 300 to 400 donors were genotyped, approximately 81% of them were found to fall in the Caucasian-associated ancestry cluster. Study outcomes and limitations: In an earlier analysis, productive rearrangement rates for most beta V segments clustered near 87% or 30%. In a later analysis, common viral pathogens appeared linked to several of the most significant clusters.

CDR1 and CDR2 (germline): SGHDN, FVKESK. Between the trimmed V and J ends, which lost 0 bases and 7 bases, there was a span of 7 bases. CDR3 length: 12 amino acids. The PCR made use of 60 Vbeta and 13 Jbeta primers. Data came from immunoSEQ multiplex PCR; TCRdb stores just in-frame clones and leaves some out. This table holds 150,000 to 180,000 clones, under 80% found once. V and J are TRBV14 and TRBJ2-7; D is undetermined. The TCR originated in a man aged 25 to 45 in good health and CMV-seronegative. The sample comprised PBMCs. In DNA form, the CDR3 reads TGTGCCAGCAGCCAAGATCGCGGAGAGCAGTACTTC. It specifies CASSQDRGEQYF.